One sample yielded the 9 T cell receptor beta chains listed below, sequenced in a study of blood T cell repertoires in COVID-19. The table came from immunoSEQ multiplex PCR; TCRdb's copy has only in-frame clones and leaves some out. The sample records under 300,000 clones, around 93% being singletons. Sequenced material: PBMCs or T cells enriched from blood (not recorded which). Receptors originate from a human donor in a cohort exposed to, infected with or recovered from COVID-19 (not recorded which). The donor label of this sample is uncertain.

The chain recombines TRBV4-1 with TRBJ2-2; 10 nucleotides line up with TRBD1. Germline CDR1 MGHRA, CDR2 YSYEKL. J lost 3 bases, V lost 4 bases, and 2 bases had no gene match. The CDR3 sequence is 15 residues long. CDR3 in DNA: TGCGCCAGCAGCCGGGACAGGGGCGACACCGGGGAGCTGTTTTTT. Translation: CASSRDRGDTGELFF.

The J gene is TRBJ1-6, the V gene TRBV7-9; TRBD1 matches 8 bases. Per the germline V gene, CDR1 is SEHNR and CDR2 is FQNEAQ (reference sequence). The CDR3 is 14 residues long. The V gene end was trimmed by 5 bases and the J gene end by 8 bases; junction bases not matched to a gene: 5. CDR3 sequence (DNA): TGTGCCAGCAGCCTAACAGGGGGGGATTCACCCCTCCACTTT. Translation: CASSLTGGDSPLHF.

The chain links TRBV15 to TRBJ1-3; D gene unclear. From germline, CDR1 is LNHNV and CDR2 YYDKDF (reference sequence). Trimming took 0 bases from V and 9 from J, leaving 12 bases between them. CDR3 length equals 14 residues. The CDR3, as DNA: TGTGCCACCAGCAGAGATCTAATCGCGGGCACCATATATTTT. It specifies CATSRDLIAGTIYF.

The rearrangement uses TRBV19 and TRBJ1-1; 7 bases fit TRBD1. CDR1 is LNHDA, CDR2 SQIVND, per germline (reference sequence). The length of the CDR3 is 15 residues. Trimming cost V 7 bases and J 0 bases; bases outside gene matches: 8. The CDR3 loop is CASTPGQLMNTEAFF. CDR3 in DNA: TGTGCCAGTACCCCGGGACAGCTCATGAACACTGAAGCTTTCTTT.

The chain links TRBV6-2 or TRBV6-3 to TRBJ2-3; perhaps TRBD1 as D (6 bases). CDR3 length equals 16 residues. V was shortened by 0 bases and J by 2 bases, with 12 bases between the two germline ends. CDR1 and CDR2 from the germline V gene are MNHEY and SVGEGT. The CDR3 loop reads CASSYSMYRATDTQYF. CDR3 sequence (DNA): TGTGCCAGCAGTTACTCGATGTACAGGGCCACAGATACGCAGTATTTT.

V gene TRBV9 combines with J gene TRBJ2-2, with 8 bases matching TRBD1. Looked up from germline, CDR1 is SGDLS and CDR2 is YYNGEE. The CDR3 has 15 residues. The V segment lost 7 bases and the J segment 5 bases; nucleotides outside the gene matches: 10. CDR3 sequence (DNA): TGTGCCAGCTCTCTCGGACAGGGTAAAACCGGGGAGCTGTTTTTT. Translation: CASSLGQGKTGELFF.

The rearrangement uses TRBV7-8 and TRBJ1-1, with 10 bases fitting TRBD1. CDR3 size: 17 residues. With 2 bases clipped from V and 5 bases from J, the junction kept 11 bases outside the gene matches. Looked up from germline, CDR1 is SGHVS and CDR2 is FQNEAQ. Written as DNA, the CDR3 is TGTGCCAGCAGCTTATACCCCCCCGGGACAGGGGAGACTGAAGCTTTCTTT. This translates into CASSLYPPGTGETEAFF.

The chain uses TRBV10-3 and TRBJ1-1; no definite D call. The CDR3 runs 15 residues. The V gene lost 0 bases and the J gene lost 0 bases, with 8 bases spanning the gap. Germline lookup yields CDR1 ENHRY and CDR2 SYGVKD. This CDR3 is CAISESGHMNTEAFF. CDR3 DNA: TGTGCCATCAGTGAGTCGGGCCATATGAACACTGAAGCTTTCTTT.

This rearrangement joins TRBV7-9 to TRBJ1-1; weak D call: TRBD1 (5 bases). V was cut by 4 bases and J by 1 base, with 10 bases left in between. The CDR3 spans 14 residues. Germline CDR1 reads SEHNR; CDR2 reads FQNEAQ (reference sequence). The CDR3: CASSWGVGNTEAFF. The CDR3 bases are TGTGCCAGCAGCTGGGGGGTCGGGAACACTGAAGCTTTCTTT.